One sample yielded the 13 T cell receptor beta chains listed below, sequenced in a study of T cells in Graves' hyperthyroidism and ophthalmopathy. RNA transcripts gave rise to amplified TCR beta CDR3 regions. During a first-round RT-PCR of the TCR CDR3, the HTBI primer set was used. TCRdb passed the multiplex PCR reads through MiXCR, listing each CDR3 protein once. The sample yields around 540,000 distinct CDR3 sequences, around 45% seen once. The sample comprised peripheral blood or thyroid tissue (not recorded which). These receptors were taken from a woman under 30 with Graves' hyperthyroidism.

This clonotype was counted many times. This chain joins TRBV2 and TRBJ1-5; TRBD1 might be the D (5 bases). Between the trimmed V and J ends, which lost 4 bases and 9 bases, there was a span of 13 bases. Germline CDR1 and CDR2: SNHLY and FYNNEI. The CDR3 runs 13 residues. The CDR3 nucleotides are TGTGCCAGCAGTGGCAGGGCGATAGGGCCCCAGCATTTT. It specifies CASSGRAIGPQHF.

In this sample, this clonotype turned up many times. The V and J genes are TRBV7-9 and TRBJ2-2, with 8 positions matching TRBD1. Germline CDR1 is SEHNR and CDR2 is FQNEAQ (reference sequence). Unmatched junction bases numbered 12, after V lost 5 bases and J lost 7 bases. CDR3 length: 16 residues. This CDR3 is CASSRPAGQGIGELFF. The DNA for the CDR3 is TGTGCCAGCAGCCGCCCTGCCGGACAGGGTATCGGGGAGCTGTTTTTT.

The chain recombines TRBV5-1 with TRBJ2-6; D unclear. From germline, CDR1 is SGHRS and CDR2 YFSETQ. This CDR3 spans 14 amino acids. Trimming left V 2 bases short and J 4 bases short, with 7 bases between. The CDR3 protein is CASSFTDGANVLTF. The CDR3, as DNA: TGCGCCAGCAGCTTCACCGACGGGGCCAACGTCCTGACTTTC.

This chain connects TRBV2 to TRBJ2-3; 10 bases fit TRBD2. Looked up from germline, CDR1 is SNHLY and CDR2 is FYNNEI. This CDR3 is built from 16 residues. Losses at the gene ends were 10 bases for V and 2 bases for J; bases not matched to a gene: 12. CDR3 sequence (DNA): TGTGCCATGGCTAACGGTACTAGCGGGACCACAGATACGCAGTATTTT. Translation gives CAMANGTSGTTDTQYF.

The chain has TRBV10-1 and TRBJ2-2; TRBD2 matches at 9 bases. With V trimmed by 5 bases and J by 5 bases, 6 bases remained unmatched. Germline loops: CDR1 WNHNN, CDR2 SYGVQD (reference sequence). The CDR3 runs 15 residues. This CDR3 reads CASSTASGTTGELFF. The CDR3 region has the DNA TGCGCCAGCAGTACGGCTAGCGGGACAACCGGGGAGCTGTTTTTT.

This clonotype appeared a few times. The chain carries TRBV4-1 and TRBJ1-4, with D perhaps TRBD1 (5 bases). V gave up 11 bases and J gave up 8 bases, with 21 bases separating them. The CDR3 is made up of 14 amino acids. Germline V gene lookup returns CDR1 MGHRA and CDR2 YSYEKL. In DNA, the CDR3 is TGCGCCTCATCCGGAGGGGTAGGTTCCGAAAAACTGTTTTTT. This sequence encodes CASSGGVGSEKLFF.

This CDR3 is CASSLGRGGGSYEQYF. The DNA for the CDR3 is TGTGCCAGCAGCTTAGGTCGCGGAGGAGGCTCCTACGAGCAGTACTTC. This sequence joins TRBV7-9 and TRBJ2-7; D possibly corresponds to TRBD2 (5 bases). CDR1 and CDR2 (germline): SEHNR, FQNEAQ (reference sequence). Trimming took 1 base from V and 0 from J, leaving 13 bases between them. This CDR3 has 16 amino acids.

This clonotype has just a few counts. The chain uses TRBV10-3 and TRBJ2-5; D gene unclear. V was cut by 10 bases and J by 2 bases, with 11 bases left in between. Per the germline V gene, CDR1 is ENHRY and CDR2 is SYGVKD. This CDR3 has 12 residues. For the CDR3, the DNA is TGTGCCACCTCTGGGCAGCAAGAGACCCAGTACTTC. Translation: CATSGQQETQYF.

The chain carries TRBV19 and TRBJ1-2, with TRBD1 matching 7 bases. V dropped 3 bases and J dropped 10; count of bases not matched to a gene: 14. Germline CDR1 is LNHDA and CDR2 is SQIVND (reference sequence). This CDR3 is 15 amino acids long. CDR3 DNA sequence: TGTGCCAGTAGTATTGACCCGGGACAGCGAAGTAACTACACCTTC. This encodes CASSIDPGQRSNYTF.

On this clonotype itself: Being one base from a much bigger clone, this may be a read error. In nucleotides, the CDR3 is TGTGCCGGCAGATACCGGGACAGGCCGAACACTGAAGCTTTCTTT. Protein product: CAGRYRDRPNTEAFF. The chain combines TRBV7-9 with TRBJ1-1; 8 nucleotides line up with TRBD1. CDR1 and CDR2 (germline): SEHNR, FQNEAQ (reference sequence). The CDR3 is 15 amino acids.

This clonotype occurred many times. The V call is TRBV7-2, the J call TRBJ2-5; 9 bases match TRBD1. Trimming cost V 4 bases and J 3 bases; bases outside gene matches: 3. The CDR3 spans 14 residues. Per the germline V gene, CDR1 is SGHTA and CDR2 is FQGNSA. The CDR3 here is CASSSQGAKETQYF. DNA of the CDR3: TGTGCCAGCAGCTCACAGGGGGCGAAAGAGACCCAGTACTTC.

This clonotype was picked up a small number of times. A read error may produce the germline difference seen at one junction end. The chain couples TRBV5-1 to TRBJ1-2; TRBD1 might be the D (5 bases). This CDR3 contains 14 residues. Germline V CDR1 and CDR2: SGHRS, YFSETQ. CDR3 sequence reads: CASRDDGTDYGYTF. The CDR3 nucleotides are TGTGCCAGCAGAGATGACGGGACGGACTATGGCTACACCTTC.

This clonotype was counted at least ten times. This sequence joins TRBV9 and TRBJ1-3, with a possible D match to TRBD1 (6 bases). Germline V gives CDR1 SGDLS, CDR2 YYNGEE. Trimming removed 4 bases from V and 6 bases from J, with 11 bases in between. CDR3 size: 13 residues. The CDR3 here is CASSPTGLNTIYF. The CDR3 nucleotides read TGTGCCAGCAGCCCGACAGGCCTAAACACCATATATTTT. The entire variable domain, with the rest obtained from reference TRBV9 and TRBJ1-3, is as follows: DSGVTQTPKHLITATGQRVTLRCSPRSGDLSVYWYQQSLDQGLQFLIQYYNGEERAKGNILERFSAQQFPDLHSELNLSSLELGDSALYFCASSPTGLNTIYFGEGSWLTVV.